This entry is about one TCR beta chain. Followed longitudinally, the Seattle patients had been enrolled during active infection. The V end was cut by 10 bases, the J end by 0 bases, with 22 bases between. The length of the CDR3 is 17 residues. Germline V gene sequence: CDR1 LNHDA, CDR2 SQIVND (reference sequence). The data stem from a study of blood T cell repertoires in COVID-19. Study details: Some COVID-19 samples were acute and others convalescent; all came from the United States, Italy and Spain. T cells, B-cell-depleted T cells, or PBMCs supplied cDNA or gDNA.

Per the authors' pipeline: Researchers report that nucleated cell counts were estimated from reference gene primer amplification. The table came from immunoSEQ multiplex PCR; TCRdb's copy has only in-frame clones and leaves some out. V and J calls and clone size come straight from that table; D and trimming were deduced from the DNA. The data hold 200,000 to 250,000 clones, with approximately 80% observed a single time. The sample taken for sequencing was peripheral blood. This clonotype was obtained from a woman of 80 years or more with COVID-19, enrolled during active disease. The genes are TRBV19 and TRBJ2-1, with TRBD1 as a possible D gene (6 bases). The CDR3 region is CATWPGQTRGSYNEQFF. The CDR3 coding sequence is TGTGCCACATGGCCGGGACAAACTAGAGGCTCCTACAATGAGCAGTTCTTC. Full variable domain (missing parts from reference TRBV19 and TRBJ2-1): DGGITQSPKYLFRKEGQNVTLSCEQNLNHDAMYWYRQDPGQGLRLIYYSQIVNDFQKGDIAEGYSVSREKKESFPLTVTSAQKNPTAFYLCATWPGQTRGSYNEQFFGPGTRLTVL.